This record looks at one TCR beta chain sequence and its context. Its specificity is not known. The data were obtained in a study of regulatory T cells in long-lasting Graves disease. Regarding time point: persistent/refractory GD, antithyroid drugs over 5 years with positive TRAb. PBMC RNA was the source of the TCR library. Patients met American Thyroid Association criteria for Graves' disease. The authors drew patients from an endocrinology department in Xi'an, China. Study observations and caveats: Patients with persistent disease showed a bias toward TRBV28, TRBJ1-2 and TRBJ2-5.

The CDR3 runs to 17 residues. J lost 4 bases, V lost 4 bases, and 7 bases had no gene match. CDR1 and CDR2 from the germline V gene are SGHRS and YFSETQ. Combining iRepertoire HTBI primers with Arm-PCR of CDR3 regions, the authors built TCR beta libraries. In TCRdb, the multiplex PCR reads were re-called with MiXCR into one record per CDR3 protein. The table has approximately 360,000 distinct CDR3 sequences, 20% to 25% seen once. Source: peripheral blood mononuclear cells (PBMCs), taken when the disease was refractory, from a patient treated with antithyroid drugs. The clonotype originates from a woman in her thirties or forties with Graves disease. The chain recombines TRBV5-1 with TRBJ2-2; 13 bases match TRBD2. The CDR3 region has the DNA TGCGCCAGCAGCAGGACTAGCGGGAGTTCAGGCACCGGGGAGCTGTTTTTT. Translation gives CASSRTSGSSGTGELFF.